One and the same sample provided the 16 T cell receptor beta chains below, sequenced in a study of cytomegalovirus exposure and HLA in healthy donors. Primers included in the PCR were 60 Vbeta and 13 Jbeta primers. Sequencing used immunoSEQ multiplex PCR; TCRdb keeps in-frame clones, though not all of them. The repertoire holds 75,000 to 90,000 clones, with roughly 72% as singletons. Input material: PBMCs. The origin of the receptors is a woman in her thirties or forties in good health and CMV-seropositive.

V is TRBV4-1 and J is TRBJ1-1; D is ambiguous. The CDR3 contains 15 residues. Germline V lookup: CDR1 MGHRA, CDR2 YSYEKL. Trimming removed 4 bases from V and 1 base from J, with 13 bases in between. The CDR3 nucleotides read TGCGCCAGCAGCCCCAAGACAAGCCAGAACACTGAAGCTTTCTTT. Its protein product is CASSPKTSQNTEAFF.

The chain carries TRBV6-1 and TRBJ1-4, with TRBD1 matching 7 bases. The CDR3 extends over 16 amino acids. CDR1 MNHNS and CDR2 SASEGT come from the germline V gene. V shed 4 bases and J 2 bases; nucleotides not matched to a gene: 7. The CDR3 DNA reads as TGTGCCAGCAGTGGCCGACAGGGTAGCACTAATGAAAAACTGTTTTTT. It yields the protein CASSGRQGSTNEKLFF.

V usage is TRBV19 and J usage is TRBJ1-2, with unresolved D. V dropped 6 bases and J dropped 6 bases, with 17 bases sitting between them. Germline V gene lookup returns CDR1 LNHDA and CDR2 SQIVND (reference sequence). The CDR3 runs to 14 residues. CDR3 nucleotide sequence: TGTGCCAGTAGGCCCCCTCAAGAGCTTCATGGCTACACCTTC. Protein product: CASRPPQELHGYTF.

The chain uses TRBV10-3 and TRBJ2-5, with 12 bases lining up with TRBD1. The CDR3 length is 15 residues. From germline, CDR1 is ENHRY and CDR2 SYGVKD. V trimming: 8 bases; J trimming: 5 bases; junction bases outside the gene matches: 9. CDR3 coding DNA: TGTGCCATCCCTAGGGACAGGGGGCTTGGGGAGACCCAGTACTTC. Translated: CAIPRDRGLGETQYF.

The CDR3 protein is CASSVADTGTQYF. The DNA for the CDR3 is TGTGCCAGCAGCGTAGCGGACACGGGGACCCAGTACTTC. V and J are TRBV9 and TRBJ2-5; D might be TRBD1 (5 bases). Trimming shortened V by 0 bases and J by 7 bases, and 10 bases separated the two germline ends. From germline, CDR1 is SGDLS and CDR2 YYNGEE. CDR3 size: 13 residues.

The chain links TRBV4-3 to TRBJ1-2, with 7 bases matching TRBD1. The V gene end was trimmed by 1 base and the J gene end by 0 bases; junction bases not matched to a gene: 5. This CDR3 has 16 amino acids. The V gene's germline CDR1 is LGHNA and CDR2 YSLEER. The CDR3 region is CASSQAQGGSNYGYTF. The CDR3 region has the DNA TGCGCCAGCAGCCAAGCTCAGGGGGGATCTAACTATGGCTACACCTTC.

J is TRBJ2-1 and V is TRBV30; tentatively, D is TRBD2 (5 bases). Deletions cut 2 bases from V and 8 bases from J, with 19 bases between. CDR3 size: 15 residues. CDR1 is GTSNPN and CDR2 is SVGIG in the germline V gene (reference sequence). The CDR3 sequence: CAWSPLPGRLDEQFF. In DNA form, the CDR3 reads TGTGCCTGGAGTCCACTACCTGGGAGACTCGATGAGCAGTTCTTC.

The J gene is TRBJ1-3, the V gene TRBV6-6, with no clear D. From germline, CDR1 is MNHNY and CDR2 SVGAGI (reference sequence). Deletions cut 9 bases from V and 0 bases from J, with 15 bases between. The CDR3 consists of 15 residues. CDR3 sequence: CASKGRVNSGNTIYF. The CDR3 DNA reads as TGTGCCAGTAAAGGTCGGGTTAACTCTGGAAACACCATATATTTT.

A few counts support this clone. The chain carries TRBV19 and TRBJ2-7; perhaps TRBD1 as D (6 bases). The CDR3 covers 11 residues. The germline V and J ends were trimmed by 5 bases and 4 bases, with 6 bases remaining between them. CDR1 LNHDA and CDR2 SQIVND come from the germline V gene (reference sequence). The chain's CDR3 is CASSQGYEQYF. CDR3 bases: TGTGCCAGTAGTCAGGGGTACGAGCAGTACTTC.

CDR3 in amino acids: CSAGVQPNYGYTF. Written as DNA, the CDR3 is TGCAGCGCCGGAGTACAACCTAACTATGGCTACACCTTC. The genes are TRBV29-1 and TRBJ1-2; D not certain. V was trimmed by 7 bases and J by 0 bases, leaving 12 bases between them. This CDR3 has 13 residues. Germline V CDR1 and CDR2: SQVTM, ANQGSEA.

This clone was seen only once. The rearrangement links TRBV28 to TRBJ2-7; a weak D match, TRBD1 (6 bases). This CDR3 comprises 15 residues. Trimming pared 7 bases from V and 7 bases from J, leaving 23 bases between. Germline V lookup: CDR1 MDHEN, CDR2 SYDVKM. The CDR3 loop is CASNLSDRPNGEQYF. The CDR3 nucleotides are TGTGCCAGCAATCTCTCCGACAGGCCCAACGGAGAGCAGTACTTC.

V gene TRBV29-1 combines with J gene TRBJ1-2, with D tentatively TRBD1 (6 bases). The V end lost 5 bases, the J end lost 6 bases, and 10 bases lay between the germline ends. There are 11 residues in the CDR3. Per the germline V gene, CDR1 is SQVTM and CDR2 is ANQGSEA. CDR3 nucleotides: TGCAGCGTTTGGTGGACAGATGGCTACACCTTC. It yields the protein CSVWWTDGYTF.

The chain employs TRBV9 and TRBJ1-1, with D possibly TRBD1 on 6 matching bases. The CDR3 consists of 13 residues. V lost 0 bases to trimming and J lost 5 bases, with 8 bases between them. Germline CDR1 reads SGDLS; CDR2 reads YYNGEE. CDR3 region: CASSVEQGTEAFF. CDR3 nucleotides: TGTGCCAGCAGCGTAGAACAGGGAACTGAAGCTTTCTTT.

This clone was seen a single time. The chain couples TRBV29-1 to TRBJ2-1; D gene unclear. V shed 5 bases and J shed 9 bases, with 17 bases lying between them. Germline V gene lookup returns CDR1 SQVTM and CDR2 ANQGSEA. The CDR3 sequence is 13 residues long. For the CDR3, the DNA is TGCAGCGTTACCACCTTAGTGAGAGGTGAGCAGTTCTTC. This gives the protein CSVTTLVRGEQFF.

This chain connects TRBV2 to TRBJ1-5, with 8 bases fitting TRBD1. V shed 5 bases, J shed 3 bases, and the junction held 6 bases outside the gene matches. The germline CDR1 and CDR2 sequences are SNHLY and FYNNEI. The CDR3 consists of 15 residues. The CDR3 nucleotides are TGTGCCAGCAGTACCCAGGGGGCCCTCAATCAGCCCCAGCATTTT. It translates to CASSTQGALNQPQHF.

The sample holds one count of this clone. Written as DNA, the CDR3 is TGTGCCAGCAGCCAAGCGGGGGGCTCCTACAATGAGCAGTTCTTC. Translated, it gives CASSQAGGSYNEQFF. The V gene is TRBV5-4, the J gene TRBJ2-1, with TRBD2 matching over 9 bases. J gave up 0 bases and V 4 bases, and 2 bases lay outside the gene matches. CDR1 and CDR2 (germline): SGHNT, YYREEE (reference sequence). The CDR3 has 15 residues.